Here is one T cell receptor beta chain with its context. The sample is drawn from a study of T cells after posttransplantation cyclophosphamide. The ends were cut back, 1 base at V and 4 bases at J, with 8 bases in the middle. Germline V CDR1 and CDR2: SEHNR, FQNEAQ (reference sequence). CDR3 length: 13 amino acids. The table came from immunoSEQ multiplex PCR; TCRdb's copy has only in-frame clones and leaves some out. Among about 7,200 clones listed, around 72% were seen once. What was sequenced was memory CD4+ T cells sorted from blood. This sequence joins TRBV7-9 and TRBJ2-7, with a possible D match to TRBD1 (5 bases). The source of this sequence is a woman in her forties or fifties in good health and a related stem cell transplant donor. Here the CDR3 reads CASSLGREYEQYF. CDR3 DNA: TGTGCCAGCAGCTTAGGCAGGGAATACGAGCAGTACTTC.